This TCR beta chain was captured in a study of identical twins. Trimming took off 5 bases at V and 6 bases at J, with 20 bases between the two ends. Germline V lookup: CDR1 DFQATT, CDR2 SNEGSKA (reference sequence). The CDR3 totals 14 residues. As for this clonotype: Antigen specificity is unknown.

A universal primer site came from template switching; cDNA carried unique molecular identifiers. TCRdb re-analysed the 5' RACE reads in MiXCR, keeping a single row per CDR3 protein. The sample contains 450,000 or so distinct CDR3 sequences, over 11% of which appear only once. Study-wide findings and caveats: High-abundance cord blood beta clonotypes had fewer insertions; memory repertoires showed none. Among monozygotic twins, out-of-frame TCR alpha sharing exceeded what models predicted.

This sample also belongs to another study, concerning yellow fever vaccine responses in identical twins.

The sequence was obtained from a woman aged 18-29 years in good health. Sequenced material: CD4+ T cells sorted from blood. The chain is built from TRBV20-1 and TRBJ2-7, with D perhaps assigned TRBD1 or TRBD2 (5 bases each). This CDR3 reads CSADPSWGFAEQYF. The CDR3 DNA is TGCAGTGCTGACCCATCTTGGGGGTTTGCCGAGCAGTACTTC.